This TCR beta chain was profiled in a study of T cell responses to AZD1222 COVID-19 vaccine. Study-wide results and caveats: Unmutated regions of variants are reportedly targeted by nearly half of spike-specific TCRs.

This clone has just a few counts. Antigen unknown. The CDR3 extends over 15 amino acids. Looked up from germline, CDR1 is SGDLS and CDR2 is YYNGEE. V was cut by 3 bases and J by 1 base, with 11 bases left in between. Generated by immunoSEQ multiplex PCR, the TCRdb table keeps only in-frame clones and is missing some. The table lists approximately 99,000 clones, 91% of them singletons. Sample: peripheral blood, taken 28 days after the second AZD1222 dose. The rearrangement uses TRBV9 and TRBJ2-1; D remains ambiguous. This TCR was sampled from an adult who received the AZD1222 COVID-19 vaccine. CDR3 residues: CASSGLGPSYNEQFF. CDR3 bases: TGTGCCAGCAGCGGCCTAGGGCCATCCTACAATGAGCAGTTCTTC.